This TCR beta chain was sequenced during a study of blood T cell repertoires in COVID-19. Study-level information: Samples of COVID-19 (acute and convalescent) were obtained from the United States, Italy and Spain. PBMCs, B-cell-depleted T cells, or T cells provided the cDNA or gDNA that made up the material.

There are 15 residues in the CDR3. CDR1 and CDR2 (germline): MDHEN, SYDVKM. Trimming shortened V by 7 bases and J by 0 bases, and 13 bases separated the two germline ends. Original analysis: Nucleated cell number was recorded as an estimate derived from reference gene primer amplification. The data were produced by immunoSEQ multiplex PCR, yet TCRdb's version contains in-frame clones alone and is incomplete. Clone size and V and J calls were adopted from that table, with D and trimming inferred from the DNA. The table lists about 310,000 clones, roughly 86% of them singletons. The origin of this receptor is a man aged 65 to 85 with acute or convalescent COVID-19. This chain joins TRBV28 and TRBJ1-5; tentative D call: TRBD1 (6 bases). The sample comprised peripheral blood. DNA of the CDR3: TGTGCCAGCAATGAACAGGGTTATAGCAATCAGCCCCAGCATTTT. This gives the protein CASNEQGYSNQPQHF.